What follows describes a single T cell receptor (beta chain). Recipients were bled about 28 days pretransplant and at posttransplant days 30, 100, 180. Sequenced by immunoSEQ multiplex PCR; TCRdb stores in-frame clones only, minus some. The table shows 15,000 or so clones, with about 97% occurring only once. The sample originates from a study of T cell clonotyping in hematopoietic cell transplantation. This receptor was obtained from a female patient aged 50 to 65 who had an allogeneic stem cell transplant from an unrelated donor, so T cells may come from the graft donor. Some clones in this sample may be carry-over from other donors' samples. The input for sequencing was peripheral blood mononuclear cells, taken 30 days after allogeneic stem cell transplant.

This CDR3 reads CASSWKGQGLATF. CDR3 bases: TGTGCCAGCAGTTGGAAGGGACAGGGGCTGGCCACCTTC. The V call is TRBV11-2, the J call TRBJ1-2; 10 nucleotides align to TRBD1. J lost 13 bases, V lost 6 bases, and 11 bases had no gene match. The germline CDR1 and CDR2 sequences are SGHAT and FQNNGV. This CDR3 comprises 13 residues.